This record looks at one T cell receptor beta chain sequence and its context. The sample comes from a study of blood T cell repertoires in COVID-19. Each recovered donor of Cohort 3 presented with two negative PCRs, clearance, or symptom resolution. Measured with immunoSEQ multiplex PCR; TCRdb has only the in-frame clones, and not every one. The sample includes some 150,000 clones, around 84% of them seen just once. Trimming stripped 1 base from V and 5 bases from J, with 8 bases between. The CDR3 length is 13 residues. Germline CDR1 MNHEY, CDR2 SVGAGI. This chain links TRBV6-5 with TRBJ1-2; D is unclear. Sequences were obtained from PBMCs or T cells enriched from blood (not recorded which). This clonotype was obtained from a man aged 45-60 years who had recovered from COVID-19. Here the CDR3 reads CASSYLSNYGYTF. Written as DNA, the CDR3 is TGTGCCAGCAGTTACTTGTCCAATTATGGCTACACCTTC.